This is a list of T cell receptor beta chains from one sample in a study of Graves' ophthalmopathy and Graves' hyperthyroidism. TCRdb re-called the multiplex PCR reads through MiXCR, storing one row per CDR3 protein. The sample yields about 1.1 million distinct CDR3 sequences, about 38% seen once. Specimen: peripheral blood or thyroid tissue (not recorded which). The origin of the receptors is an adult man with Graves' hyperthyroidism. Each CDR3 is given with its conserved first and last residue. A D gene is named only where the DNA matches it firmly. Clone size is stated in some rows and not others, as once, few, many or a class when expanded.

cdr3_nt cdr3_aa j_call v_call clone_size d_call
TGTGCCACCGGACGGGAGCAGTACTTC CATGREQYF TRBJ2-7 TRBV6-2/TRBV6-3 many NA
TGTGCCAGCAGCAAAGGACGGTCCAGCAATCAGCCCCAGCATTTT CASSKGRSSNQPQHF TRBJ1-5 TRBV10-3 NA NA
TGTGCCAGCAGGGTAACCACAGGGGGCTTCACCGGGGAGCTGTTTTTT CASRVTTGGFTGELFF TRBJ2-2 TRBV12-3/TRBV12-4 few TRBD1
TGTGCCAGCAGCTTGCAGGGCACGGAGCTGTTTTTT CASSLQGTELFF TRBJ2-2 TRBV7-7 many NA
TGTGCCAGTACGGAAGGGGGCGGGTACGAGCAGTACTTC CASTEGGGYEQYF TRBJ2-7 TRBV25-1 many TRBD1
TGTGCCAGCAGCTTCGACCGGGACAGTGAAGCTTTCTTT CASSFDRDSEAFF TRBJ1-1 TRBV7-8 NA TRBD1
TGTGCCAGCTCACCAGGGACAGTAGTGTACCAAGAGACCCAGTACTTC CASSPGTVVYQETQYF TRBJ2-5 TRBV25-1 NA TRBD1
TGCGCCAGCAGCCAAGATGAACTCTCTGGGGCCAACGTCCTGACTTTC CASSQDELSGANVLTF TRBJ2-6 TRBV4-3 many NA
TGTGCCAGCAGCTTCGGACGCGCATCCTATGGCTACACCTTC CASSFGRASYGYTF TRBJ1-2 TRBV2 NA NA
TGTGCCAGCAGCGCTCAAGAGACCCAGTACTTC CASSAQETQYF TRBJ2-5 TRBV7-9 many NA
TGTGCCAGCAGCCGTGGGACTAGCGGGAGGTACCAAGAGACCCAGTACTTC CASSRGTSGRYQETQYF TRBJ2-5 TRBV6-5 NA TRBD2